This T cell receptor (beta chain) stems from a study of blood T cell repertoires in COVID-19. Study details: Samples came from the United States, Italy and Spain, spanning acute and convalescent COVID-19. Nucleic acid was either cDNA or gDNA, and it came from T cells, B-cell-depleted T cells, or PBMCs.

This CDR3 contains 14 residues. V lost 4 bases to trimming and J lost 5 bases, with 11 bases between them. Germline V gene lookup returns CDR1 SGHTA and CDR2 FQGTGA. In the source study's methods: Nucleated cell counts were estimated from reference gene primer amplification. Repertoires were generated with immunoSEQ multiplex PCR, while TCRdb's copy carries only in-frame clones and drops some. V, J and clone size were drawn from that table, and D and trimming were deduced from the DNA. The table lists tens of thousands of clones, roughly 90% of them singletons, with 1.5% in the top ten. The chain has TRBV7-3 and TRBJ2-2; D perhaps matches TRBD1 (6 bases). The sample was peripheral blood. The TCR comes from a man aged 45 to 65 with acute or convalescent COVID-19. The chain's CDR3 is CASSSIQGTGELFF. The CDR3 nucleotides read TGTGCCAGCAGCTCTATACAGGGAACCGGGGAGCTGTTTTTT.